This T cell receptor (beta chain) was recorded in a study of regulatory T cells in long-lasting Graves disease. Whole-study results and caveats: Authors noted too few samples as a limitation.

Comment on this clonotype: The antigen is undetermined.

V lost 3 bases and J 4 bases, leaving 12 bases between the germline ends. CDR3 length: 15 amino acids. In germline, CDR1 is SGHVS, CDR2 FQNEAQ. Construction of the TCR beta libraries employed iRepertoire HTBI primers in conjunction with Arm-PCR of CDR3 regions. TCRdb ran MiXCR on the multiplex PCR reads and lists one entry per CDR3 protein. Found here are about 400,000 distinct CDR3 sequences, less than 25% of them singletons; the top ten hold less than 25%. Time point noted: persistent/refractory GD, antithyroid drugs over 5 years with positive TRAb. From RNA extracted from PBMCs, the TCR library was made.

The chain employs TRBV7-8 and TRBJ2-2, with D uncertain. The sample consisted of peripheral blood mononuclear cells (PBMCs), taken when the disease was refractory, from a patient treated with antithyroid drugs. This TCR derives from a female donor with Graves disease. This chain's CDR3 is CASSFGRLPTGELFF. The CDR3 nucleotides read TGTGCCAGCAGCTTCGGGCGACTCCCCACCGGGGAGCTGTTTTTT.